This T cell receptor (beta chain) is from a study of blood T cells in healthy people across ages. Trimming left V 0 bases short and J 4 bases short, with 14 bases between. In germline, CDR1 is LGHDT, CDR2 YNNKEL (reference sequence). The CDR3 contains 16 residues. This clonotype was detected ten times or more. The use of a sample-barcoded 5' primer and a J-beta primer mix characterized a second PCR of about 6 to 12 cycles. TCRdb itself ran the 5' RACE reads through MiXCR, one entry per CDR3 protein. The sample lists about 700,000 distinct CDR3 sequences, about 30% seen once, with 15% to 17% in the top ten.

This receptor was identified in a woman of 80 years or more in good health. The rearrangement joins TRBV3-1 to TRBJ2-3; possibly TRBD2 for D (5 bases). Sequenced sample: blood. In nucleotides, the CDR3 is TGTGCCAGCAGCCAAGAACGGCCGGGGTTGGCAGATACGCAGTATTTT. It encodes CASSQERPGLADTQYF.